Below, 20 T cell receptor beta chains from the same sample are listed, as sequenced in a study of OX40 agonist ivuxolimab in advanced cancers. The table came from immunoSEQ multiplex PCR; TCRdb's copy has only in-frame clones and leaves some out. The top ten clones hold about 0.72% of a sample with fewer than 90,000 clones, 88% of them seen once. This specimen consisted of CD4+ or CD8+ T cells sorted from blood, obtained in a trial of the OX40 agonist ivuxolimab. These TCRs come from an adult with an advanced solid tumor such as melanoma, head and neck, liver or kidney cancer.

V and J are TRBV5-6 and TRBJ1-6; D not resolved. Germline CDR1 is SGHDT and CDR2 is YYEEEE. V was trimmed by 1 base and J by 9 bases, leaving 14 bases between them. CDR3 length equals 15 residues. The CDR3 nucleotides are TGTGCCAGCAGCTTGTTTTCGGGGAGTGGTTCACCCCTCCACTTT. This encodes CASSLFSGSGSPLHF.

The V call is TRBV15, the J call TRBJ2-1; 7 positions agree with TRBD2. CDR1 and CDR2 from the germline V gene are LNHNV and YYDKDF (reference sequence). The CDR3 is 16 amino acids. The V segment lost 5 bases and the J segment 2 bases; nucleotides outside the gene matches: 9. The CDR3 sequence: CATSGRERLTYNEQFF. The CDR3 DNA reads as TGTGCCACCAGCGGGCGGGAGCGGTTGACCTACAATGAGCAGTTCTTC.

The chain is built from TRBV5-6 and TRBJ2-7; TRBD2 aligns across 14 bases. Trimming cost V 4 bases and J 7 bases; bases outside gene matches: 10. The germline gives CDR1 SGHDT, CDR2 YYEEEE. The length of the CDR3 is 16 residues. CDR3 nucleotide sequence: TGTGCCAGCAGCCCCCAGGGACTAGCGGGAGTGGGTGAGCAGTACTTC. This gives the protein CASSPQGLAGVGEQYF.

This clone occurred a few times. The chain joins TRBV9 to TRBJ2-7, with 8 bases identical to TRBD2. The CDR3 is 15 amino acids. The J segment lost 3 bases and the V segment lost 3 bases, leaving 8 bases of the junction unmatched. The germline V gene encodes CDR1 SGDLS and CDR2 YYNGEE. CDR3 in amino acids: CASSERLAKDYEQYF. The CDR3 DNA reads as TGTGCCAGCAGCGAACGACTAGCGAAAGACTACGAGCAGTACTTC.

This clone was seen only a few times. The chain combines TRBV2 with TRBJ2-5; TRBD2 might be the D (6 bases). The V gene lost 2 bases and the J gene lost 3 bases, with 13 bases spanning the gap. The V gene's germline CDR1 is SNHLY and CDR2 FYNNEI. This CDR3 comprises 15 residues. The CDR3 loop is CASSEKERREETQYF. The CDR3 DNA follows: TGTGCCAGCAGTGAAAAGGAGCGGAGGGAAGAGACCCAGTACTTC. Drawing the rest from reference TRBV2 and TRBJ2-5, the complete variable domain is EPEVTQTPSHQVTQMGQEVILRCVPISNHLYFYWYRQILGQKVEFLVSFYNNEISEKSEIFDDQFSVERPDGSNFTLKIRSTKLEDSAMYFCASSEKERREETQYFGPGTRLLVL.

This rearrangement joins TRBV7-9 to TRBJ2-5, with D possibly matching TRBD2 (6 bases). Per germline, CDR1 SEHNR and CDR2 FQNEAQ (reference sequence). The length of the CDR3 is 15 residues. V was cut by 2 bases and J by 1 base, with 11 bases left in between. CDR3 sequence reads: CASSLTSLPQETQYF. The CDR3 DNA is TGTGCCAGCAGCTTAACTAGCTTGCCCCAAGAGACCCAGTACTTC.

The chain uses TRBV19 and TRBJ2-2; TRBD1 matches 10 bases. CDR1 and CDR2 (germline): LNHDA, SQIVND (reference sequence). J was trimmed by 5 bases and V by 6 bases; bases with no gene match: 3. The CDR3 extends over 14 amino acids. The CDR3 region is CASRRDRGTGELFF. The CDR3 nucleotides are TGTGCCAGTAGGAGGGACAGGGGTACCGGGGAGCTGTTTTTT.

This chain connects TRBV29-1 to TRBJ2-1; perhaps TRBD2 as D (5 bases). Trimming pared 8 bases from V and 14 bases from J, leaving 22 bases between. The germline gives CDR1 SQVTM, CDR2 ANQGSEA. This CDR3 has 12 amino acids. Written as DNA, the CDR3 is TGCAGCACCGACTCGGGATCGGGTCGGGAGTTCTTC. Translated, it gives CSTDSGSGREFF.

The chain is built from TRBV4-2 and TRBJ2-1; 7 nucleotides line up with TRBD2. The CDR3 length is 14 residues. V lost 4 bases, J lost 7 bases, and 7 bases stayed unmatched. Germline V gene data show CDR1 as LGHNA and CDR2 as YNFKEQ. CDR3 sequence reads: CASSLSGLDNEQFF. The CDR3 DNA is TGTGCCAGCAGCCTGTCAGGACTAGATAATGAGCAGTTCTTC.

This chain connects TRBV9 to TRBJ2-1; TRBD2 aligns across 11 bases. V was pared by 4 bases and J by 2 bases, with 5 bases of the junction left unmatched. This CDR3 comprises 16 residues. The germline CDR1 and CDR2 sequences are SGDLS and YYNGEE. DNA for the CDR3: TGTGCCAGCAGCATTCAGACTAGCGGGGCCTACAATGAGCAGTTCTTC. Translated, it gives CASSIQTSGAYNEQFF.

The count of this clone is one. The V call is TRBV14, the J call TRBJ1-2; D is undetermined. Per germline, CDR1 SGHDN and CDR2 FVKESK. V lost 0 bases to trimming and J lost 4 bases, with 12 bases between them. This CDR3 is built from 15 residues. CDR3 region: CASSQDWAGSYGYTF. The CDR3 DNA sequence: TGTGCCAGCAGCCAAGATTGGGCAGGATCCTATGGCTACACCTTC.

This clone showed up just a few times. This sequence joins TRBV2 and TRBJ2-2; no reliable D call. The ends were cut back, 3 bases at V and 4 bases at J, with 6 bases in the middle. The CDR3 runs to 13 residues. CDR1 and CDR2 (germline): SNHLY, FYNNEI. DNA for the CDR3: TGTGCCAGCAGTGAGATGGGCACCGGGGAGCTGTTTTTT. Protein: CASSEMGTGELFF.

J is TRBJ2-2 and V is TRBV5-1, with 9 positions matching TRBD2. V gave up 4 bases and J gave up 6 bases; unmatched junction bases: 13. CDR3 length: 17 residues. Germline assignment: CDR1 SGHRS and CDR2 YFSETQ. CDR3 bases: TGCGCCAGCAGCACAACCGGGACTAGCAGCACCCCCGGGGAGCTGTTTTTT. This gives the protein CASSTTGTSSTPGELFF.

This sequence joins TRBV11-2 and TRBJ2-1, with TRBD2 as a possible D gene (6 bases). Germline V CDR1 and CDR2: SGHAT, FQNNGV. The CDR3 has 13 residues. Trimming took off 5 bases at V and 9 bases at J, with 14 bases between the two ends. The chain's CDR3 is CASSLRSGGEQFF. CDR3 DNA sequence: TGTGCCAGCAGCCTTAGATCCGGGGGTGAGCAGTTCTTC.

The chain couples TRBV7-2 to TRBJ2-7; the D is unclear. Germline loops: CDR1 SGHTA, CDR2 FQGNSA. The V end lost 2 bases, the J end lost 3 bases, and 5 bases lay between the germline ends. The length of the CDR3 is 12 residues. CDR3 coding DNA: TGTGCCAGCAGCTTAACGAACTACGAGCAGTACTTC. Residues: CASSLTNYEQYF.

V and J are TRBV7-3 and TRBJ2-1; D might be TRBD1 (6 bases). The ends were cut back, 2 bases at V and 8 bases at J, with 16 bases in the middle. This CDR3 is built from 15 residues. CDR1 is SGHTA and CDR2 is FQGTGA in the germline V gene. CDR3 nucleotides: TGTGCCAGCAGCTTACAACAGGGTCCCGTAGATGAGCAGTTCTTC. The encoded protein is CASSLQQGPVDEQFF.

V and J are TRBV18 and TRBJ2-2; D remains ambiguous. Germline V gene sequence: CDR1 KGHSH, CDR2 LQKENI. Trimming took off 0 bases at V and 7 bases at J, with 6 bases between the two ends. The CDR3 totals 13 residues. The DNA of the CDR3 is TGTGCCAGCTCACCACCCGTTCGCGGGGAGCTGTTTTTT. This translates into CASSPPVRGELFF.

CDR3 in amino acids: CASSPSGNQETQYF. CDR3 bases: TGTGCCAGCAGCCCTAGCGGGAACCAAGAGACCCAGTACTTC. This sequence joins TRBV7-8 and TRBJ2-5; TRBD2 matches at 9 bases. The CDR3 consists of 14 residues. Germline CDR1 SGHVS, CDR2 FQNEAQ. Germline trimming cut 5 bases from V and 0 bases from J; bases unmatched to any gene: 1.

The chain links TRBV19 to TRBJ2-7, with 10 bases aligning to TRBD1. The CDR3 covers 15 residues. The germline V gene encodes CDR1 LNHDA and CDR2 SQIVND (reference sequence). The ends lost 5 bases at V and 5 bases at J; junction bases unmatched: 9. CDR3 sequence (DNA): TGTGCCAGTAGTCCCCCGACAGGGGGCGGGAACGAGCAGTACTTC. Protein: CASSPPTGGGNEQYF.

The chain recombines TRBV27 with TRBJ2-1; D is uncertain. Per germline, CDR1 MNHEY and CDR2 SMNVEV (reference sequence). V was clipped by 7 bases and J by 2 bases, with 9 bases between them. CDR3 size: 13 residues. The DNA for the CDR3 is TGTGCCAGCACTTACGGAACCTACAATGAGCAGTTCTTC. It yields the protein CASTYGTYNEQFF.